This TCR beta chain emerged from a study of control samples from healthy donors and cancer patients. Some clones are missing from TCRdb's copy, which holds only in-frame ones; the method was immunoSEQ multiplex PCR. The data hold about 94,000 clones, with 90% observed a single time. Trimming at V came to 4 bases and at J to 7 bases, leaving 8 bases not matched to a gene. From germline, CDR1 is SNHLY and CDR2 FYNNEI. The CDR3 contains 14 residues. V usage is TRBV2 and J usage is TRBJ1-2; 8 nucleotides match TRBD1. Sequenced material: blood. The origin of this receptor is a woman younger than 30 in good health. CDR3 bases: TGTGCCAGCAGTGGGAGGACAGGGCTAAGTGGCTACACCTTC. This translates into CASSGRTGLSGYTF.